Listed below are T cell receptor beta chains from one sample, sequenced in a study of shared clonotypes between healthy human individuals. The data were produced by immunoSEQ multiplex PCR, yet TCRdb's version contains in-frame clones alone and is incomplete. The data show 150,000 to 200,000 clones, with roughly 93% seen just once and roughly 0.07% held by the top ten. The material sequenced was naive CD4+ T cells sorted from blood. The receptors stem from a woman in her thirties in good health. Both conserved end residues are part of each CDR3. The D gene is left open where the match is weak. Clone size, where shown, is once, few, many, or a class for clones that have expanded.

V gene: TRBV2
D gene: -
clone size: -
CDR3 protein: CASKAPSYEQYF

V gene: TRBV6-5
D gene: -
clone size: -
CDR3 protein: CASRDFTGWNTEAFF

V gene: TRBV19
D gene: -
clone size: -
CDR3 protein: CASSQDAANEKLFF

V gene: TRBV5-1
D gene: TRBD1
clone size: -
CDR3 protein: CASSLTGVGQPQHF

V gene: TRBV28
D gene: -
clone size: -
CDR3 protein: CASSRTGISNQPQHF

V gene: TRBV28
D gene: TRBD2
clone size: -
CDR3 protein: CASRPRLAPSYEQYF

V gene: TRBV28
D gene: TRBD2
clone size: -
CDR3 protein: CASSWAGGSYEQYF

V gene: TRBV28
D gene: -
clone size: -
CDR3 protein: CASSFGGPYSGPRTDTQYF

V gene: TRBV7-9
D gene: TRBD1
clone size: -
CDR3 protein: CASSLGTGGYGPRTTEAFF

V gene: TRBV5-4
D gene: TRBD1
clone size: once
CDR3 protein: CASSFRDRDYYGYTF

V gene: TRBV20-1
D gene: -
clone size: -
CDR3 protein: CSSKRESYTF

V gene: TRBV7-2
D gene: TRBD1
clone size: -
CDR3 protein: CASSPGQLNTEAFF

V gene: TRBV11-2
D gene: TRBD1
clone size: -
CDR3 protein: CASSFNTGGRNEKLFF

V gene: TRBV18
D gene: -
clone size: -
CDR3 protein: CASSPGGGNQPQHF

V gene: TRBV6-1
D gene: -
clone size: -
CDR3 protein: CAIGKRRADNEQFF

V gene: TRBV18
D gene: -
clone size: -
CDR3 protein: CATVPMGVQETQYF

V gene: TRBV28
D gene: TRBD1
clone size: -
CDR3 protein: CASNERQGHSYEQYF

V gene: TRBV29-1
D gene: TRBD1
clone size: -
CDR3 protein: CSVAQAGGGEKLFF

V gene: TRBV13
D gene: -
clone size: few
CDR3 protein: CASSLTGSVKQYF

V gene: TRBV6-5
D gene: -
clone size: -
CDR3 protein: CASSYRGGSANEKLFF

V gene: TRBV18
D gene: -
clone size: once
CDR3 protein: CASSLSPGLHEANTIYF

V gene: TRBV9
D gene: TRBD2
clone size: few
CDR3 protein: CASTRGTSGLEEQYF

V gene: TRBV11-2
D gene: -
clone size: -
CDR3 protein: CASSLGGVNTETFF

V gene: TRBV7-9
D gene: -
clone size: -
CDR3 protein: CASTQSAGTPGNTIYF

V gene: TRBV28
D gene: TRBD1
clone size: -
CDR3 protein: CASSGLGQGLGEQYF

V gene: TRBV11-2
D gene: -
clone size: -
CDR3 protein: CASSAQGGQPQHF

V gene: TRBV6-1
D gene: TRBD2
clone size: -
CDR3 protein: CASNPLAGVDTQYF

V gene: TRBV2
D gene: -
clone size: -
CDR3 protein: CASSEPGVYYEQYF

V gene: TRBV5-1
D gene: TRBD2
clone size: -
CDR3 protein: CASSLIPREGGGGQYF

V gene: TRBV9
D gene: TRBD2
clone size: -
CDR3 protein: CASSEPLAGDQSSYNEQFF

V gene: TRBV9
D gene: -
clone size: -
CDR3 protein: CASSPNSIYEQYF

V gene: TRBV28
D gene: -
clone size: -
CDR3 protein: CATTLTGTSGYEQYF

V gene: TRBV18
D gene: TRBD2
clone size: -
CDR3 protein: CASSPLTGASGNFEQYF

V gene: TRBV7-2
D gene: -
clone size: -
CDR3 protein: CASSTSTRYEQYF

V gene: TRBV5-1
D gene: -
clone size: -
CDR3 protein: CASSPNAGMNTEAFF

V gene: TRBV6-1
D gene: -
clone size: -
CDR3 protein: CASGTSLYEQYF

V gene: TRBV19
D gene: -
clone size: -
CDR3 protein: CASNAGAREEKLFF

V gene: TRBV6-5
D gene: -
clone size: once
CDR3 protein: CASSYPGGGSEQYF

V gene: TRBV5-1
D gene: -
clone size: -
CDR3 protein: CASRTDTSYGYTF

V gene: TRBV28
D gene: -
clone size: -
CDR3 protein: CASSLDSTGELFF

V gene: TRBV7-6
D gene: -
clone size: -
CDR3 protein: CASSLTVKGVGCDEKLFF

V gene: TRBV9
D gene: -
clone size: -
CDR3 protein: CASSVGPTSYEQYF

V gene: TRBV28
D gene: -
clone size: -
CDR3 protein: CASSSAGANEKLFF

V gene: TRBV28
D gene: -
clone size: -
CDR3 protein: CASSLAGTNEQFF

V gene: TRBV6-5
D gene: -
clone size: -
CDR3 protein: CASSYSSRGVYEQYF

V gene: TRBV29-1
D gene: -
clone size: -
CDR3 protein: CSVEWGRDTEAFF

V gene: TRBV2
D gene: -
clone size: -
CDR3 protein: CASSVRGDTEAFF

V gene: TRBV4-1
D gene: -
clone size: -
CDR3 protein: CASRETGNTEAFF

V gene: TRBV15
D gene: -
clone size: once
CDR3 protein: CATSRETFSGANVLTF

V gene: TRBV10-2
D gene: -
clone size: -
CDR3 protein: CATGPWSNQPQHF

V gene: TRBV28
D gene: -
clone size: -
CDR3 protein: CASNLEGGGYEQYF

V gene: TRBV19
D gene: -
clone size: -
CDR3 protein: CASSIGVNTEAFF

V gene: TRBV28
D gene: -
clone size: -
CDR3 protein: CASRGGLRPYEQYF